The 10 T cell receptor beta chains given below trace back to one sample, sequenced in a study of long-term antiretroviral therapy in people with HIV. Running of the v3.0 immunoSEQ assay took place at survey level. This table comes from immunoSEQ multiplex PCR, and its TCRdb copy is limited to in-frame clones, with some not included. The sample includes 20,000 to 25,000 clones, 86% of them seen just once. The starting material was unsorted PBMCs, obtained 1.3 years after starting antiretroviral therapy. All receptors derive from a man in his fifties or sixties with HIV.

The rearrangement links TRBV10-1 to TRBJ1-2, with 12 bases matching TRBD1. The junction had 8 bases not matched to a gene; V was cut back by 4 bases and J by 8 bases. Germline V lookup: CDR1 WNHNN, CDR2 SYGVQD (reference sequence). CDR3 length equals 15 residues. CDR3 sequence: CASSAGTGGYGGYTF. The CDR3 bases are TGCGCCAGCAGTGCCGGGACAGGGGGCTATGGCGGCTACACCTTC.

V is TRBV15 and J is TRBJ1-1; D is uncertain. CDR1 is LNHNV, CDR2 YYDKDF, per germline (reference sequence). CDR3 length: 14 residues. Trimming stripped 0 bases from V and 1 base from J, with 6 bases between. The DNA of the CDR3 is TGTGCCACCAGCAGAGAGCAACGGAACACTGAAGCTTTCTTT. Its protein product is CATSREQRNTEAFF.

This clone came up once. The V gene is TRBV13, the J gene TRBJ2-4; 7 bases are a match to TRBD1. This CDR3 contains 15 residues. Trimming took 2 bases from V and 8 from J; bases not matched to a gene: 9. The germline gives CDR1 PRHDT, CDR2 FYEKMQ (reference sequence). The CDR3 sequence is CASSLFAGGRDIQYF. As DNA, the CDR3 is TGTGCCAGCAGCTTATTCGCAGGGGGTAGGGACATTCAGTACTTC.

The J gene is TRBJ2-1, the V gene TRBV19; a possible D gene is TRBD2 (5 bases). CDR3 length: 15 amino acids. V lost 10 bases to trimming and J lost 5 bases, with 21 bases between them. Germline CDR1 is LNHDA and CDR2 is SQIVND (reference sequence). The CDR3 DNA reads TGTGCCACCTCCTTGCGGGCCTCAATCAACAATGAGCAGTTCTTC. This gives the protein CATSLRASINNEQFF.

This clone was seen a few times. The chain recombines TRBV5-1 with TRBJ2-7; unclear D gene. The CDR3 runs to 14 residues. The V and J ends lost 0 bases and 0 bases respectively, with 7 bases between them. The germline V gene encodes CDR1 SGHRS and CDR2 YFSETQ. The CDR3 is CASSLVGSSYEQYF. The CDR3 DNA is TGCGCCAGCAGCTTGGTCGGCAGCTCCTACGAGCAGTACTTC.

CDR3 nucleotide sequence: TGTGCCAGCAGCTCGGGACAGGGGGAATGGTACATTCAGTACTTC. This gives the protein CASSSGQGEWYIQYF. The rearrangement uses TRBV9 and TRBJ2-4, with 11 nucleotides matching TRBD1. Germline V lookup: CDR1 SGDLS, CDR2 YYNGEE. V dropped 4 bases and J dropped 8; count of bases not matched to a gene: 8. The CDR3 runs 15 residues.

The chain is built from TRBV5-1 and TRBJ2-2, with D unresolved. CDR1 is SGHRS and CDR2 is YFSETQ in the germline V gene. The V end was cut by 0 bases, the J end by 5 bases, with 11 bases between. The CDR3 covers 15 residues. The CDR3 sequence is CASSLAAVQTGELFF. The DNA for the CDR3 is TGCGCCAGCAGCTTGGCCGCGGTGCAAACCGGGGAGCTGTTTTTT.

This chain uses TRBV7-9 with TRBJ1-2, with D perhaps matching TRBD1 (6 bases). From germline, CDR1 is SEHNR and CDR2 FQNEAQ (reference sequence). V shed 3 bases and J shed 5 bases, with 16 bases lying between them. The CDR3 extends over 15 amino acids. The DNA for the CDR3 is TGTGCCAGCAGCTTGTTTGGTGGAGGGGGATATGGCTACACCTTC. Encoded protein: CASSLFGGGGYGYTF.

The chain links TRBV18 to TRBJ2-1, with unresolved D. The ends were cut back, 1 base at V and 2 bases at J, with 12 bases in the middle. Germline CDR1 KGHSH, CDR2 LQKENI. This CDR3 is built from 16 residues. CDR3 in DNA: TGTGCCAGCTCACCACAAGGATACCCTACCTACAATGAGCAGTTCTTC. Translation gives CASSPQGYPTYNEQFF.

The chain has TRBV27 and TRBJ2-7, with D unresolved. The V gene lost 5 bases and the J gene lost 4 bases, with 18 bases spanning the gap. Germline V CDR1 and CDR2: MNHEY, SMNVEV (reference sequence). The CDR3 runs 15 residues. The CDR3: CASSLSVSFGYEQYF. In DNA, the CDR3 is TGTGCCAGCAGTCTTAGTGTATCCTTTGGTTACGAGCAGTACTTC.